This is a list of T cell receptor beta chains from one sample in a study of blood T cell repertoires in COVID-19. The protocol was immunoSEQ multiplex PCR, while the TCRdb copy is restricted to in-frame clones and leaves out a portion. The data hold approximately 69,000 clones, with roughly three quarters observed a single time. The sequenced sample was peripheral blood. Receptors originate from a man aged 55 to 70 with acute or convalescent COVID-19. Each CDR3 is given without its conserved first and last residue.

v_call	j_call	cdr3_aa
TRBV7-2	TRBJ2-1	ASSQTVNPYNEQF
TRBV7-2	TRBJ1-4	ASSLNTAGLYEKLF
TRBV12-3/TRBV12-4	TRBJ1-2	ASTPEGGYGYT
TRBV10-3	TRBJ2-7	AISEPDTSLSYEQY
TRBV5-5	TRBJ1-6	ASSHERGNNNSPLH
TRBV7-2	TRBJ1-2	ASSSTPLGGYT
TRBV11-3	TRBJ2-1	ASSSGLDAEQF
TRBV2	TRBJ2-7	ASSFPKTGTGNEQY
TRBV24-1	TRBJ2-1	ATSDASGEAYNEQF
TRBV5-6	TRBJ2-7	ASSLYYEQY
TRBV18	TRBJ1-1	ASSPGTEAF
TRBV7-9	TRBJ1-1	ASSSGTAAEAF
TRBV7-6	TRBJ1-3	ASSRGTGAGNTIY
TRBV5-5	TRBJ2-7	ASSFTGEQY
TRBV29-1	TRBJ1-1	SAMNTEAF
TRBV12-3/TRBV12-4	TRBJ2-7	ASSQTSVEQY
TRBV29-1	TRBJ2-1	SVEGIRGYYNEQF
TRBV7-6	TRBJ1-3	ASGPQLGGSGNTIY
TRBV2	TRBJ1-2	ASHGTGNYGYT
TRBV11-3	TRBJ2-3	ASSWAPTSGDPTQY
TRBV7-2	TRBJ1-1	ASSLTGNTEAF
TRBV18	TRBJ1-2	ASSQGAFYGYT
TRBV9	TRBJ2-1	ASNSLGQEYNEQF
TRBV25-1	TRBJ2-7	ASSEDRPGRYEQY
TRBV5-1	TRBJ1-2	ASSSGQGGDYGYT
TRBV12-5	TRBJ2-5	ASGLGQQETQY
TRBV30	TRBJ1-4	AWSVGGSNEKLF
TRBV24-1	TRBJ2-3	ATSGPGDPPSTDTQY
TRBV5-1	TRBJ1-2	ASSLENLSGVYGYT
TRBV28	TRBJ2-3	ASSWGVDTQY
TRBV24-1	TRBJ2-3	ATSGRDRLTDTQY
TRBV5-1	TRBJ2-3	ASSLGAGGSTDTQY
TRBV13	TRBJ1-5	ASSRDRQGPQH
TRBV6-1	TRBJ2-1	ASSELFREAYEQF
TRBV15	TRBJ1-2	ATSREGTGYGYT
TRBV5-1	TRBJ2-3	ASSQVAGSTDTQY
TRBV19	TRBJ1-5	ATRNRGSNQPQH
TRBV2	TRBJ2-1	ATEGGGSDSYNEQF
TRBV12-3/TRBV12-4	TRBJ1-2	ASRRGANYGYT
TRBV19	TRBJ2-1	ASSEGVPSYNEQF
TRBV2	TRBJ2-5	ASSGGVLRAETQY
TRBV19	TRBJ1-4	ASKSLGATNEKLF
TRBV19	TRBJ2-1	ASLAGATRGEQF
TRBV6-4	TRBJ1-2	ASSDGPGINGYT
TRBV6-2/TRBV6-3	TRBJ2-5	ASSYSGRRGGTQY
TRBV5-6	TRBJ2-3	ASSFPGLGALSTDTQY
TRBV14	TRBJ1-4	ASSRLQTVGEKLF
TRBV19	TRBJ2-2	ASRDLGGTNTGELF
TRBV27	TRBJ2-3	ASSLGTGSSTDTQY
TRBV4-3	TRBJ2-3	ASSPLVSGLAGVDTQY
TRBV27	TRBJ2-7	ASSFRGGYEQY
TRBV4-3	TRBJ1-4	ASSQDSERRVNEKLF
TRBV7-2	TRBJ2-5	ASRTSGTDKETQY
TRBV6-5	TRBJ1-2	ASSYSNSRNNYGYT
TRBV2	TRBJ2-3	ASSAQLAGGTDTQY
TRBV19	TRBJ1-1	ASSRGHLNTEAF
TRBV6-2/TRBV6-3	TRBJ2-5	ASSYPSKTQY
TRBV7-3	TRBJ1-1	ASSLGAGGIAEAF
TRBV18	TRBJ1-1	ASSPIQGSTEAF
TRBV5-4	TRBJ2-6	ASSLSGARRSGANVLT